The 20 T cell receptor beta chains below all came from one sample that was sequenced in a study of T cells expressing NK-cell markers. TCRdb reprocessed the 5' RACE reads and keeps a single row for each CDR3 protein, giving no DNA. Its table lists some 110,000 distinct CDR3 sequences. Sequencing was performed on blood T cells: a sorted CD56 or NKG2C T cell subset, CD4+ or CD8+ T cells, or bulk PBMC T cells (not recorded which). These receptors all come from a woman aged 18 to 75 in good health.

This chain connects TRBV7-9 to TRBJ1-1. From germline, CDR1 is SEHNR and CDR2 FQNEAQ (reference sequence). The CDR3 covers 15 residues. The CDR3 here is CASSLAQDLYTEAFF.

The gene calls are TRBV4-3 and TRBJ2-2; TCRdb calls TRBD1, which cannot be checked without DNA. Per the germline V gene, CDR1 is LGHNA and CDR2 is YSLEER. CDR3 length: 15 residues. CDR3 amino acids: CASSQAQGSTGELFF.

This rearrangement joins TRBV9 to TRBJ2-3; lacking DNA, the TRBD1 call made by TCRdb goes unchecked. Per germline, CDR1 SGDLS and CDR2 YYNGEE. The CDR3 sequence is 15 residues long. This CDR3 is CASSEGGQSTDTQYF.

The chain uses TRBV30 and TRBJ1-1. Germline V gene sequence: CDR1 GTSNPN, CDR2 SVGIG (reference sequence). This CDR3 is 13 amino acids long. CDR3: CAWSEGLNTEAFF.

The chain uses TRBV4-3 and TRBJ2-1. The germline V gene encodes CDR1 LGHNA and CDR2 YSLEER. The CDR3 is 13 residues long. CDR3 protein: CASSQGRGNEQFF.

The chain joins TRBV29-1 to TRBJ1-2; with no DNA, the TCRdb D assignment of TRBD1 cannot be verified. The V gene's germline CDR1 is SQVTM and CDR2 ANQGSEA. The CDR3 length is 11 residues. This CDR3 is CSGLTVYGYTF.

This chain connects TRBV20-1 to TRBJ2-1; TCRdb names TRBD1, which stays unverified in the absence of DNA. The CDR3 length is 14 residues. The germline CDR1 and CDR2 sequences are DFQATT and SNEGSKA (reference sequence). This CDR3 is CSAGAVLRYNEQFF.

J is TRBJ2-2 and V is TRBV29-1; absent DNA, TCRdb's TRBD2 call cannot be checked. The CDR3 spans 13 residues. Germline CDR1 and CDR2: SQVTM and ANQGSEA. The CDR3 loop reads CSVVKRETGELFF.

This chain joins TRBV24-1 and TRBJ2-1. The CDR3 runs 13 residues. CDR1 and CDR2 (germline): KGHDR, SFDVKD. The CDR3 region is CATSDRPDNEQFF.

The chain recombines TRBV9 with TRBJ2-1; the TCRdb call, TRBD2, lacks DNA for checking. Germline CDR1 reads SGDLS; CDR2 reads YYNGEE. This CDR3 is 16 amino acids long. The CDR3 is CASSVDASGSNNEQFF.

The CDR3 reads CASCSGSDTQYF. This rearrangement joins TRBV5-6 to TRBJ2-3; the TCRdb call, TRBD2, lacks DNA for checking. This CDR3 has 12 amino acids. Germline V gene lookup returns CDR1 SGHDT and CDR2 YYEEEE.

J is TRBJ2-1 and V is TRBV19; the TCRdb D gene call, TRBD2, has no DNA to confirm it. CDR1 LNHDA and CDR2 SQIVND come from the germline V gene (reference sequence). The CDR3 sequence is 15 residues long. CDR3 region: CASSIVTARGNEQFF.

CDR3 in amino acids: CASSLSLANEQYF. This sequence joins TRBV27 and TRBJ2-7; absent DNA, TCRdb's TRBD2 call cannot be checked. The CDR3 loop spans 13 amino acids. Germline V gene sequence: CDR1 MNHEY, CDR2 SMNVEV (reference sequence).

The chain is built from TRBV14 and TRBJ2-7; TCRdb's assignment of TRBD1 cannot be checked, as there is no DNA. There are 13 residues in the CDR3. CDR1 is SGHDN and CDR2 is FVKESK in the germline V gene. The CDR3: CASSWGTQYEQYF. Using reference TRBV14 and TRBJ2-7 for the parts outside the CDR3, the full variable domain is EAGVTQFPSHSVIEKGQTVTLRCDPISGHDNLYWYRRVMGKEIKFLLHFVKESKQDESGMPNNRFLAERTGGTYSTLKVQPAELEDSGVYFCASSWGTQYEQYFGPGTRLTVT.

The V call is TRBV5-1, the J call TRBJ2-1. The CDR3 consists of 13 residues. Germline values: CDR1 SGHRS, CDR2 YFSETQ. The CDR3 region is CASSLELHNEQFF.

This chain joins TRBV7-3 and TRBJ2-7; with no DNA, the TCRdb D assignment of TRBD1 cannot be verified. Germline V gene data show CDR1 as SGHTA and CDR2 as FQGTGA. The length of the CDR3 is 14 residues. The CDR3 protein is CASSLTNTGGEQYF.

The rearrangement joins TRBV6-1 to TRBJ2-7; TCRdb names TRBD1, which stays unverified in the absence of DNA. Germline V lookup: CDR1 MNHNS, CDR2 SASEGT. CDR3 length: 15 residues. The CDR3 is CASRPETGARYEQYF.

The gene calls are TRBV2 and TRBJ2-7; no DNA is available, so the TRBD1 call from TCRdb remains unchecked. The CDR3 sequence is 14 residues long. CDR1 is SNHLY and CDR2 is FYNNEI in the germline V gene. This CDR3 reads CASSLGHYSYEQYF.

V and J are TRBV29-1 and TRBJ1-1; no DNA is available, so the TRBD1 call from TCRdb remains unchecked. This CDR3 comprises 12 residues. Germline V gene lookup returns CDR1 SQVTM and CDR2 ANQGSEA. CDR3: CSVPGMVTEAFF. The variable domain in full, with the rest retrieved from reference TRBV29-1 and TRBJ1-1, is SAVISQKPSRDICQRGTSLTIQCQVDSQVTMMFWYRQQPGQSLTLIATANQGSEATYESGFVIDKFPISRPNLTFSTLTVSNMSPEDSSIYLCSVPGMVTEAFFGQGTRLTVV.

This chain's CDR3 is CASSPIAGGGLEAFF. The chain combines TRBV7-3 with TRBJ1-1. Germline V gene sequence: CDR1 SGHTA, CDR2 FQGTGA. This CDR3 has 15 amino acids.